This T cell receptor beta chain stems from a study of T cell changes during pregnancy in multiple sclerosis. From germline, CDR1 is MGHRA and CDR2 YSYEKL. The CDR3 runs to 15 residues. V was clipped by 2 bases and J by 0 bases, with 7 bases between them. Clones were sequenced by immunoSEQ multiplex PCR, and TCRdb holds only the in-frame ones, with some missing. The table lists 45,000 to 50,000 clones, nearly 95% of them singletons. The material sequenced was peripheral blood, taken in the third trimester of pregnancy. The gene calls are TRBV4-1 and TRBJ2-2; maybe TRBD1 (6 bases). The clonotype comes from a female donor with multiple sclerosis, enrolled in a pregnancy study. The CDR3 here is CASSQRDTNTGELFF. In DNA, the CDR3 is TGCGCCAGCAGCCAACGGGACACGAACACCGGGGAGCTGTTTTTT.